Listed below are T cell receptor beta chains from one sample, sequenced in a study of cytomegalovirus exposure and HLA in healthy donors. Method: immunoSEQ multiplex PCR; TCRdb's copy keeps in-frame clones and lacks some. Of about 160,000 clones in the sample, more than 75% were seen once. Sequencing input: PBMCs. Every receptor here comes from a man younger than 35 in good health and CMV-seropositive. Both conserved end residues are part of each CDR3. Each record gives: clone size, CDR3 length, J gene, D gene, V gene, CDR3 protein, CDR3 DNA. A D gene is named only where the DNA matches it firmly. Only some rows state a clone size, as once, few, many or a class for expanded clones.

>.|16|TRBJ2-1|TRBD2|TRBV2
CASPTSLAGGRPEQFF
TGTGCCAGCCCAACTTCCCTAGCGGGGGGTCGTCCTGAGCAGTTCTTC
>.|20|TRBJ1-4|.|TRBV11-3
CASSPGECRDLGGANEKLFF
TGTGCCAGCAGCCCGGGCGAGTGCAGGGATCTAGGGGGGGCTAATGAAAAACTGTTTTTT
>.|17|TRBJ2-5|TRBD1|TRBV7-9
CASLTHSGTGVRETQYF
TGTGCCAGCCTAACTCACTCCGGGACAGGGGTTCGGGAGACCCAGTACTTC
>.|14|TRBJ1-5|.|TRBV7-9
CASSLGTSNQPQHF
TGTGCCAGCAGCTTGGGCACTAGCAATCAGCCCCAGCATTTT
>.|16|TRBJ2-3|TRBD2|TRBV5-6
CASSSRSGGRTDTQYF
TGTGCCAGCAGCTCAAGAAGCGGGGGCCGCACAGATACGCAGTATTTT
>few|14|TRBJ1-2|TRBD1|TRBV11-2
CASSEQGADYGYTF
TGTGCCAGCAGCGAGCAGGGGGCTGACTATGGCTACACCTTC
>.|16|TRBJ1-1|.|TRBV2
CASSEALLGASTEAFF
TGTGCCAGCAGTGAAGCGCTTCTGGGGGCTAGCACTGAAGCTTTCTTT
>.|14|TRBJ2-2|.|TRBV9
CASSVGSETGELFF
TGTGCCAGCAGCGTAGGGTCAGAAACCGGGGAGCTGTTTTTT
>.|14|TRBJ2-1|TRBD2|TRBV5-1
CASGTSGSYNEQFF
TGCGCCAGCGGGACTAGCGGTTCCTACAATGAGCAGTTCTTC
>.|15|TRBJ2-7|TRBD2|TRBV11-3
CASSSTSGSAYEQYF
TGTGCCAGCAGCTCAACTAGCGGGAGTGCCTACGAGCAGTACTTC
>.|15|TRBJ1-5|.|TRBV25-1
CASSGSENSNQPQHF
TGTGCCAGCAGTGGGTCAGAAAATAGCAATCAGCCCCAGCATTTT
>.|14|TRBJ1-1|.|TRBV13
CASSPGSGYTEAFF
TGTGCCAGCAGCCCCGGATCAGGGTACACTGAAGCTTTCTTT
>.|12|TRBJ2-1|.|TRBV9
CASSVDHSRPFF
TGTGCCAGCAGCGTAGATCACAGTCGACCGTTCTTC
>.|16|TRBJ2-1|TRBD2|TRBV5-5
CASSALTSGRPNEQFF
TGTGCCAGCAGCGCGCTGACTAGCGGGAGACCCAATGAGCAGTTCTTC
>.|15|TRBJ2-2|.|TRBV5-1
CASSKSTTGTGELFF
TGCGCCAGCAGCAAGTCAACAACGGGGACCGGGGAGCTGTTTTTT
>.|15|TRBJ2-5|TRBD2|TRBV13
CASSLVTGGQETQYF
TGTGCCAGCAGCTTAGTTACGGGGGGCCAAGAGACCCAGTACTTC
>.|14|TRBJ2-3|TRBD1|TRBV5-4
CASSSGQGTDTQYF
TGTGCCAGCAGCTCAGGACAGGGCACAGATACGCAGTATTTT
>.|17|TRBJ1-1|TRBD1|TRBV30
CAWSVSGQGARSTEAFF
TGTGCCTGGAGTGTATCGGGACAGGGGGCCCGGAGCACTGAAGCTTTCTTT
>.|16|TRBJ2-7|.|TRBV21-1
CASSTPRGLLSYEQYF
TGTGCCAGCAGCACTCCGAGGGGGTTACTCTCCTACGAGCAGTACTTC
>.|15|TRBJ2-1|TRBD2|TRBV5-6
CASSTGLAGRDEQFF
TGTGCCAGCAGCACGGGACTAGCGGGAAGGGATGAGCAGTTCTTC
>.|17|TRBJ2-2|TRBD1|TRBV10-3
CAISEPRDRRNTGELFF
TGTGCCATCAGTGAGCCTCGGGACAGGAGGAACACCGGGGAGCTGTTTTTT
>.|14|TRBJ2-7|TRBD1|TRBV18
CASSRDRVSYEQYF
TGTGCCAGCTCACGGGACAGGGTATCCTACGAGCAGTACTTC
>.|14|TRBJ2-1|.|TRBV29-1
CSVERGYSYNEQFF
TGCAGCGTCGAACGGGGGTACTCCTACAATGAGCAGTTCTTC
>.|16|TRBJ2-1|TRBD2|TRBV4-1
CASSQERGRAFDEQFF
TGCGCCAGCAGCCAAGAACGCGGGAGGGCCTTTGATGAGCAGTTCTTC
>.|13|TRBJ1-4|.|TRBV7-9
CASSPVSRKTTVF
TGTGCCAGCAGCCCCGTTAGCCGCAAAACGACGGTTTTT
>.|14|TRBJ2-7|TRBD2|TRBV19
CASSIAGGPYEQYF
TGTGCCAGTAGTATAGCGGGAGGGCCGTACGAGCAGTACTTC
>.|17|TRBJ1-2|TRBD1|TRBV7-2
CASSLAFLTGGNYGYTF
TGTGCCAGCAGCTTAGCTTTTCTGACAGGGGGAAATTATGGCTACACCTTC
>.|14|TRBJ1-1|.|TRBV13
CASSFDRKITEAFF
TGTGCCAGCAGCTTTGACAGGAAGATCACTGAAGCTTTCTTT
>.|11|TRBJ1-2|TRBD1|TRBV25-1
CASGTEDGYTF
TGTGCCAGCGGGACAGAAGATGGCTACACCTTC
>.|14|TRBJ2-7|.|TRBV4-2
CASSQGFRAGEQYF
TGTGCCAGCAGCCAGGGGTTCCGGGCGGGCGAGCAGTACTTC
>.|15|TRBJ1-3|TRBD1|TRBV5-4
CASSTGQPSGNTIYF
TGTGCCAGCAGCACGGGACAGCCCTCTGGAAACACCATATATTTT
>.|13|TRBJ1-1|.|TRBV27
CAAKGGAFTEAFF
TGTGCGGCGAAGGGGGGGGCTTTCACTGAAGCTTTCTTT
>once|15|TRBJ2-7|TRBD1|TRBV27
CASRRATRGSYEQYF
TGTGCCAGCAGGAGAGCCACCAGGGGGTCCTACGAGCAGTACTTC
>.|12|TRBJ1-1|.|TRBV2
CASRGGRTEAFF
TGTGCCAGTAGGGGAGGGCGGACTGAAGCTTTCTTT
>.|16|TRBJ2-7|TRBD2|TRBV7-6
CASSPTSGGISYEQYF
TGTGCCAGCAGCCCGACTAGCGGGGGGATCTCCTACGAGCAGTACTTC